Following are 17 T cell receptor beta chains from one sample sequenced in a study of shared clonotypes between healthy human individuals. CD45RO-negative, CCR7-positively selected cells formed the naive CD8 fraction, excluding terminally differentiated effector memory CD45RA+ cells. Profiled with immunoSEQ multiplex PCR; TCRdb holds only in-frame clones, not every one. The repertoire holds around 550,000 clones, 85% to 95% seen once, with about 0.11% in the top ten. Specimen: naive CD8+ T cells sorted from blood. Every receptor here comes from a woman aged 30 to 39 in good health.

The chain uses TRBV28 and TRBJ1-4; D unresolved. This CDR3 has 14 residues. Germline loops: CDR1 MDHEN, CDR2 SYDVKM. V shed 5 bases and J shed 7 bases, with 14 bases lying between them. The CDR3 DNA follows: TGTGCCAGCAGTCCGTGGGGAGGAGGTGAAAAACTGTTTTTT. Translation gives CASSPWGGGEKLFF. Based on the CDR3 plus reference TRBV28 and TRBJ1-4, the full variable domain is DVKVTQSSRYLVKRTGEKVFLECVQDMDHENMFWYRQDPGLGLRLIYFSYDVKMKEKGDIPEGYSVSREKKERFSLILESASTNQTSMYLCASSPWGGGEKLFFGSGTQLSVL.

This clone came up once. The CDR3 sequence: CASSVLAGGPDEQFF. The CDR3 DNA reads as TGTGCCAGCAGCGTGCTAGCGGGAGGGCCAGATGAGCAGTTCTTC. The rearrangement uses TRBV9 and TRBJ2-1; 12 nucleotides agree with TRBD2. The CDR3 totals 15 residues. Germline assignment: CDR1 SGDLS and CDR2 YYNGEE. The V segment lost 2 bases and the J segment 8 bases; nucleotides outside the gene matches: 5.

The chain recombines TRBV6-5 with TRBJ1-4; D might be TRBD1 (5 bases). Trimming took off 5 bases at V and 3 bases at J, with 10 bases between the two ends. This CDR3 comprises 14 residues. Germline CDR1 and CDR2: MNHEY and SVGAGI. CDR3 amino acids: CASSLDSSNEKLFF. The DNA of the CDR3 is TGTGCCAGCAGTCTTGACAGTTCTAATGAAAAACTGTTTTTT.

This clone occurred once. The chain is built from TRBV11-2 and TRBJ2-5; the D is unclear. This CDR3 has 12 amino acids. Deletions cut 5 bases from V and 2 bases from J, with 6 bases between. The germline gives CDR1 SGHAT, CDR2 FQNNGV. The CDR3 sequence is CASSQFQETQYF. The CDR3 coding sequence is TGTGCCAGCAGCCAATTTCAAGAGACCCAGTACTTC.

The V gene is TRBV9, the J gene TRBJ2-3, with a weak D call TRBD2 (6 bases). The V gene's germline CDR1 is SGDLS and CDR2 YYNGEE. Trimming shortened V by 6 bases and J by 0 bases, and 14 bases separated the two germline ends. The CDR3 is 15 amino acids. The CDR3 bases are TGTGCCAGCAACGGAGCGGGTTCTAGCACAGATACGCAGTATTTT. Translated, it gives CASNGAGSSTDTQYF.

The gene calls are TRBV5-1 and TRBJ2-7; D gene unclear. Trimming stripped 0 bases from V and 3 bases from J, with 19 bases between. The CDR3 consists of 17 residues. CDR1 is SGHRS and CDR2 is YFSETQ in the germline V gene. The CDR3 DNA follows: TGCGCCAGCAGCTTGGTCAGTGGTAGAACGGCCAACTACGAGCAGTACTTC. As protein: CASSLVSGRTANYEQYF.

Only one count was recorded for this clone. The CDR3 nucleotides read TGTGCCAGCAGCCTACGACAGGGTATGGGCACTGAAGCTTTCTTT. It encodes CASSLRQGMGTEAFF. The chain recombines TRBV5-5 with TRBJ1-1; 7 nucleotides line up with TRBD1. J was trimmed by 4 bases and V by 4 bases; bases with no gene match: 10. CDR3 length: 15 amino acids. Germline-derived CDR1 and CDR2 are SGHKS and YYEKEE (reference sequence).

This clone came up once. V and J are TRBV7-2 and TRBJ1-5; D is undetermined. This CDR3 is built from 13 residues. V was trimmed by 2 bases and J by 5 bases, leaving 7 bases between them. Germline V gene sequence: CDR1 SGHTA, CDR2 FQGNSA. Written as DNA, the CDR3 is TGTGCCAGCAGCTTAAAACGGGATCAGCCCCAGCATTTT. It specifies CASSLKRDQPQHF.

This rearrangement joins TRBV30 to TRBJ2-3; D possibly uses TRBD1 or TRBD2 (5 bases each). The V end was cut by 7 bases, the J end by 1 base, with 15 bases between. The CDR3 contains 14 residues. Germline lookup yields CDR1 GTSNPN and CDR2 SVGIG (reference sequence). In nucleotides, the CDR3 is TGTGCCTATCTTAGTGGGACGGGCACAGATACGCAGTATTTT. This codes for CAYLSGTGTDTQYF.

V gene TRBV2 combines with J gene TRBJ2-7; D uncertain. The CDR3 has 14 residues. CDR1 and CDR2 from the germline V gene are SNHLY and FYNNEI. Trimming left V 3 bases short and J 3 bases short, with 12 bases between. The CDR3 bases are TGTGCCAGCAGTGATGGGGTGGATCACTACGAGCAGTACTTC. Its protein product is CASSDGVDHYEQYF.

The chain uses TRBV4-1 and TRBJ1-5, with D perhaps matching TRBD1 (5 bases). V was clipped by 4 bases and J by 5 bases, with 15 bases between them. CDR1 MGHRA and CDR2 YSYEKL come from the germline V gene. CDR3 size: 15 residues. The CDR3 DNA follows: TGCGCCAGCAGCCCTAGGAAAGGGGAACATCAGCCCCAGCATTTT. It encodes CASSPRKGEHQPQHF.

The chain has TRBV7-8 and TRBJ2-5; 13 bases align to TRBD2. Per germline, CDR1 SGHVS and CDR2 FQNEAQ. V lost 4 bases, J lost 4 bases, and 9 bases stayed unmatched. This CDR3 contains 17 residues. CDR3 in DNA: TGTGCCAGCAGCTCAATGGACGGACTAGCGGGAGTAGAGACCCAGTACTTC. Its translation: CASSSMDGLAGVETQYF.

This sequence joins TRBV7-2 and TRBJ2-2; D is unclear. The length of the CDR3 is 17 residues. Per germline, CDR1 SGHTA and CDR2 FQGNSA. The germline V and J ends were trimmed by 1 base and 0 bases, with 12 bases remaining between them. The CDR3 bases are TGTGCCAGCAGCTTAGAGCCAAGGAACTCGAACACCGGGGAGCTGTTTTTT. This sequence encodes CASSLEPRNSNTGELFF.

The chain joins TRBV11-2 to TRBJ2-7, with D possibly called TRBD1 or TRBD2 (5 bases each). Germline CDR1 is SGHAT and CDR2 is FQNNGV. The CDR3 covers 16 residues. Deletions cut 2 bases from V and 3 bases from J, with 17 bases between. The CDR3 coding sequence is TGTGCCAGCAGCTTACAATGGGACCCATCGATCTACGAGCAGTACTTC. This gives the protein CASSLQWDPSIYEQYF.

The V gene is TRBV7-9, the J gene TRBJ2-5; D call uncertain. V lost 0 bases and J 2 bases, leaving 10 bases between the germline ends. The CDR3 runs to 15 residues. From germline, CDR1 is SEHNR and CDR2 FQNEAQ (reference sequence). CDR3 DNA: TGTGCCAGCAGCTTAGCGAATTACTTACAAGAGACCCAGTACTTC. It encodes CASSLANYLQETQYF. The full variable domain, in which reference TRBV7-9 and TRBJ2-5 provide the parts outside the CDR3, is DTGVSQNPRHKITKRGQNVTFRCDPISEHNRLYWYRQTLGQGPEFLTYFQNEAQLEKSRLLSDRFSAERPKGSFSTLEIQRTEQGDSAMYLCASSLANYLQETQYFGPGTRLLVL.

This clone was picked up one time. This chain uses TRBV7-9 with TRBJ2-1; TRBD2 matches 10 bases. This CDR3 has 18 amino acids. The junction had 15 bases not matched to a gene; V was cut back by 3 bases and J by 7 bases. The germline V gene has CDR1 SEHNR and CDR2 FQNEAQ (reference sequence). The CDR3 is CASSLGASGSGVLNEQFF. The CDR3 region has the DNA TGTGCCAGCAGCTTGGGGGCTAGCGGGAGTGGGGTTTTGAATGAGCAGTTCTTC.

The V gene is TRBV5-4, the J gene TRBJ2-7, with 8 nucleotides matching TRBD2. Unmatched junction bases numbered 8, after V lost 3 bases and J lost 0 bases. The length of the CDR3 is 16 residues. Germline assignment: CDR1 SGHNT and CDR2 YYREEE (reference sequence). This CDR3 is CASSSEAGATSYEQYF. CDR3 in DNA: TGTGCCAGCAGCTCCGAAGCGGGAGCGACCTCCTACGAGCAGTACTTC.